These 18 T cell receptor beta chains were sequenced from one sample in a study of graft-versus-host responses after intestinal transplantation (dated by TCRdb to the early 2020s). The library was obtained by the immunoSEQ multiplex PCR assay. The source is immuneACCESS, and TCRdb retained only in-frame sequences with V and J called. Part of the clones is not carried over; for the studies checked, unresolved V genes explain less than half of this, and the remainder is unexplained. Counted in this sample were 25,000 to 35,000 clones; about 80% of them appeared once. The top ten constitute approximately 3% of the sample. Dithiothreitol, EDTA incubations and collagenase D digestion were used to isolate intraepithelial and lamina propria lymphocytes from graft specimens. The sample consisted of ileum tissue, taken 98 days after intestinal transplantation. The receptor set was obtained from a human patient who received an intestinal transplant, so some T cells may come from the graft donor.

This clone was picked up one time. The rearrangement joins TRBV7-9 to TRBJ2-1; 10 positions match TRBD1. The CDR3 covers 17 residues. Per germline, CDR1 SEHNR and CDR2 FQNEAQ (reference sequence). The ends lost 2 bases at V and 6 bases at J; junction bases unmatched: 10. The chain's CDR3 is CASSLWGGTGALNEQFF. CDR3 nucleotides: TGTGCCAGCAGCTTATGGGGAGGGACAGGGGCCCTCAATGAGCAGTTCTTC.

The gene calls are TRBV2 and TRBJ1-5, with D possibly TRBD1 on 5 matching bases. The CDR3 totals 15 residues. Germline CDR1 is SNHLY and CDR2 is FYNNEI. V lost 0 bases and J lost 5, with 11 bases in between. This CDR3 is CASSEAEGIHQPQHF. Here the CDR3 DNA reads TGTGCCAGCAGTGAAGCTGAGGGGATCCATCAGCCCCAGCATTTT.

The V and J genes are TRBV28 and TRBJ1-6; D gene uncertain. The CDR3 extends over 14 amino acids. The germline CDR1 and CDR2 sequences are MDHEN and SYDVKM. Trimming took 8 bases from V and 7 from J, leaving 15 bases between them. The CDR3 region is CASSGYSWNSPLHF. The CDR3 bases are TGTGCCAGCTCCGGGTATAGTTGGAATTCACCCCTCCACTTT.

The rearrangement uses TRBV7-2 and TRBJ1-2; tentative D call: TRBD1 (6 bases). The CDR3 is 16 amino acids. V was cut by 5 bases and J by 8 bases, with 24 bases left in between. Looked up from germline, CDR1 is SGHTA and CDR2 is FQGNSA. CDR3 bases: TGTGCCAGCAGCCAAGATGTTTTGGGAGGGGGATCGGGCTACACCTTC. This translates into CASSQDVLGGGSGYTF.

The chain uses TRBV15 and TRBJ1-3; TRBD1 agrees at 7 bases. The V gene end was trimmed by 2 bases and the J gene end by 2 bases; junction bases not matched to a gene: 21. Germline CDR1 reads LNHNV; CDR2 reads YYDKDF (reference sequence). The length of the CDR3 is 21 residues. CDR3 sequence: CATSRKPRPGQPNSAGNTIYF. Written as DNA, the CDR3 is TGTGCCACCAGCAGAAAACCGAGACCGGGACAGCCTAATAGTGCTGGAAACACCATATATTTT.

The CDR3 region is CASSDPDGYTF. For the CDR3, the DNA is TGTGCCAGCAGTGATCCAGATGGCTACACCTTC. This chain connects TRBV25-1 to TRBJ1-2; D not resolved. In germline, CDR1 is MGHDK, CDR2 SYGVNS. CDR3 size: 11 residues. Deletions cut 3 bases from V and 6 bases from J, with 5 bases between.

This rearrangement joins TRBV5-5 to TRBJ1-5, with no clear D. The germline V gene encodes CDR1 SGHKS and CDR2 YYEKEE (reference sequence). V dropped 1 base and J dropped 7 bases, with 6 bases sitting between them. This CDR3 is built from 12 residues. CDR3 protein: CASSLSGQPQHF. CDR3 DNA: TGTGCCAGCAGCTTGTCGGGCCAGCCCCAGCATTTT.

There are a few counts of this clone. V gene TRBV4-1 combines with J gene TRBJ2-7, with TRBD2 as a possible D gene (6 bases). The CDR3 length is 15 residues. With 3 bases removed from V and 3 bases from J, the gap between germline ends came to 15 bases. CDR1 MGHRA and CDR2 YSYEKL come from the germline V gene. Here the CDR3 reads CASSQWEEGIYEQYF. The DNA for the CDR3 is TGCGCCAGCAGCCAGTGGGAGGAGGGTATCTACGAGCAGTACTTC.

The chain carries TRBV19 and TRBJ1-6; D is uncertain. Germline V gene lookup returns CDR1 LNHDA and CDR2 SQIVND (reference sequence). Trimming took 3 bases from V and 6 from J, leaving 9 bases between them. CDR3 length: 14 residues. The CDR3 protein is CASSIPGVNSPLHF. The CDR3, as DNA: TGTGCCAGTAGTATTCCGGGTGTTAATTCACCCCTCCACTTT. Drawing the rest from reference TRBV19 and TRBJ1-6, the complete variable domain is DGGITQSPKYLFRKEGQNVTLSCEQNLNHDAMYWYRQDPGQGLRLIYYSQIVNDFQKGDIAEGYSVSREKKESFPLTVTSAQKNPTAFYLCASSIPGVNSPLHFGNGTRLTVT.

This clone was picked up a small number of times. The J gene is TRBJ2-7, the V gene TRBV19, with 7 bases matching TRBD1. In germline, CDR1 is LNHDA, CDR2 SQIVND (reference sequence). After removal of 2 bases from V and 6 bases from J, the junction contained 7 bases not matched to a gene. The CDR3 length is 14 residues. CDR3: CASSITAGGLEQYF. The CDR3 DNA reads as TGTGCCAGTAGTATAACGGCAGGGGGTCTCGAGCAGTACTTC.

The table lists this clone with a few counts. V gene TRBV5-1 combines with J gene TRBJ1-6, with D possibly being TRBD1 (5 bases). This CDR3 is built from 14 residues. Per the germline V gene, CDR1 is SGHRS and CDR2 is YFSETQ. The germline V and J ends were trimmed by 5 bases and 12 bases, with 18 bases remaining between them. The CDR3 coding sequence is TGCGCCAGCAGGGACGGACACCTCGGGGGACCCCTCCACTTT. Protein: CASRDGHLGGPLHF.

This clone occurred a few times. The CDR3 reads CASSPLPGQGADTQYF. The CDR3, as DNA: TGTGCCAGCTCACCACTCCCGGGACAGGGCGCAGATACGCAGTATTTT. The chain has TRBV18 and TRBJ2-3, with TRBD1 identical over 9 bases. With V trimmed by 1 base and J by 4 bases, 6 bases remained unmatched. Germline values: CDR1 KGHSH, CDR2 LQKENI. This CDR3 is 16 amino acids long.

CDR3 in amino acids: CASSSTNGGDYGYTF. CDR3 DNA sequence: TGTGCCAGCAGCTCGACAAATGGTGGGGACTATGGCTACACCTTC. J is TRBJ1-2 and V is TRBV5-4; D remains unclear. The CDR3 contains 15 residues. Germline-derived CDR1 and CDR2 are SGHNT and YYREEE (reference sequence). The ends were cut back, 3 bases at V and 3 bases at J, with 15 bases in the middle.

The CDR3 loop is CASSPSWDEQYF. The CDR3 DNA is TGTGCCAGCAGCCCTAGTTGGGACGAGCAGTACTTC. The gene calls are TRBV9 and TRBJ2-7, with unresolved D. V was trimmed by 4 bases and J by 5 bases, leaving 10 bases between them. The germline CDR1 and CDR2 sequences are SGDLS and YYNGEE. The CDR3 covers 12 residues.

V gene TRBV20-1 combines with J gene TRBJ2-7; D not certain. CDR3 length equals 11 residues. In germline, CDR1 is DFQATT, CDR2 SNEGSKA (reference sequence). V was trimmed by 5 bases and J by 9 bases, leaving 14 bases between them. The CDR3 sequence: CSAQAGPVQYF. DNA of the CDR3: TGCAGTGCTCAGGCTGGCCCAGTGCAGTACTTC.

The chain joins TRBV9 to TRBJ2-7; D perhaps matches TRBD2 (6 bases). This CDR3 is built from 15 residues. The germline V gene has CDR1 SGDLS and CDR2 YYNGEE. V dropped 2 bases and J dropped 3 bases, with 15 bases sitting between them. The CDR3 DNA sequence: TGTGCCAGCAGCGTTCGAGAAGGGACTGTCTACGAGCAGTACTTC. Translation gives CASSVREGTVYEQYF.

This clone was seen only a few times. The J gene is TRBJ2-7, the V gene TRBV5-4, with 10 positions matching TRBD2. The CDR3 totals 14 residues. Germline loops: CDR1 SGHNT, CDR2 YYREEE (reference sequence). Trimming cost V 1 base and J 4 bases; bases outside gene matches: 2. DNA for the CDR3: TGTGCCAGCAGCTTGACTAGCGGGGCATACGAGCAGTACTTC. Amino acid sequence: CASSLTSGAYEQYF. Filled out from reference TRBV5-4 and TRBJ2-7, the complete variable domain reads ETGVTQSPTHLIKTRGQQVTLRCSSQSGHNTVSWYQQALGQGPQFIFQYYREEENGRGNFPPRFSGLQFPNYSSELNVNALELDDSALYLCASSLTSGAYEQYFGPGTRLTVT.

The genes are TRBV6-6 and TRBJ1-2; 9 bases align to TRBD1. CDR1 is MNHNY, CDR2 SVGAGI, per germline (reference sequence). V trimming: 6 bases; J trimming: 1 base; junction bases outside the gene matches: 6. There are 15 residues in the CDR3. CDR3 sequence (DNA): TGTGCCAGCAGGGAAGGGGACAGGGATAACTATGGCTACACCTTC. Its protein is CASREGDRDNYGYTF.